Listed below are T cell receptor beta chains from one sample, sequenced in a study of cytomegalovirus exposure and HLA in healthy donors. TCRdb's table, derived via immunoSEQ multiplex PCR, lists solely in-frame clones and lacks some. The table has some 170,000 clones, 65% to 80% seen once. Material for sequencing was PBMCs. The receptors shown here come from a woman aged 50 to 60 in good health and CMV-seropositive. Both conserved end residues are part of each CDR3. The order of the fields is J gene, V gene, clone size, D gene, CDR3 DNA, CDR3 protein. D genes are given only for firm matches. Clone size is not always given. Where it is, it says once, few, many or a class for expanded clones.

TRBJ2-7 TRBV2 NA NA TGTGCCAGCACTTTTCTGGGAGAGGATATGGACGAGCAGTACTTC CASTFLGEDMDEQYF
TRBJ1-1 TRBV11-2 NA TRBD1 TGTGCCAGCAGCGGAACAGGGGGTCTGAACACTGAAGCTTTCTTT CASSGTGGLNTEAFF
TRBJ2-3 TRBV9 NA NA TGTGCCAGCAGCGTAGGAACAGGGTACACAGATACGCAGTATTTT CASSVGTGYTDTQYF
TRBJ1-2 TRBV19 NA NA TGTGCCAGTAGTATGAGCCACTATGGCTACACCTTC CASSMSHYGYTF
TRBJ1-5 TRBV9 once NA TGTGCCAGCAGCTCCGAGGGTTATAGCAATCAGCCCCAGCATTTT CASSSEGYSNQPQHF
TRBJ2-2 TRBV18 NA TRBD2 TGTGCCAGCTCACCACCCCTACTAGCGGGGGGCGTCAACACCGGGGAGCTGTTTTTT CASSPPLLAGGVNTGELFF
TRBJ1-4 TRBV2 NA TRBD1 TGTGCCAGCAGCGAGACAGGGGGTTTAACACAAACTAATGAAAAACTGTTTTTT CASSETGGLTQTNEKLFF
TRBJ1-1 TRBV5-1 NA NA TGCGCCAGCAGCTCGTGGGCCTCCTTAGAAGGCACTGAAGCTTTCTTT CASSSWASLEGTEAFF
TRBJ1-1 TRBV5-4 NA NA TGTGCCAGCAGCTTCAGGAACACTGAAGCTTTCTTT CASSFRNTEAFF
TRBJ2-7 TRBV4-1 NA NA TGCGCCAGCAGCCAAGATGGTCGGCCAGGCCGCCTCGAGCAGTACTTC CASSQDGRPGRLEQYF
TRBJ2-3 TRBV5-6 NA TRBD1 TGTGCCAGCAGCTTTTCCAGGGGGCGGTTGGATACGCAGTATTTT CASSFSRGRLDTQYF
TRBJ1-2 TRBV6-5 NA TRBD1 TGTGCCAGCAGTCCCCGACAGGGAAATTACTATGGCTACACCTTC CASSPRQGNYYGYTF
TRBJ1-6 TRBV9 NA TRBD1 TGTGCCAGCAGCGTAGATGGGACAGGGTCTTCACCCCTCCACTTT CASSVDGTGSSPLHF
TRBJ1-1 TRBV6-1 NA TRBD1 TGTGCCAGCAGTTCGGGGACAGGGTCGCACACTGAAGCTTTCTTT CASSSGTGSHTEAFF
TRBJ1-1 TRBV10-3 NA NA TGTGCCATCAGTGGTCGGGGGGACACTGAAGCTTTCTTT CAISGRGDTEAFF
TRBJ1-3 TRBV5-1 NA NA TGCGCCAGCAGCATAGGACAGCTTGGAAACACCATATATTTT CASSIGQLGNTIYF
TRBJ1-1 TRBV18 NA NA TGTGCCAGCTCAGGGGAGGGAAACACTGAAGCTTTCTTT CASSGEGNTEAFF
TRBJ1-5 TRBV6-5 NA NA TGTGCCAGCAGTTACGGGCGGGATCAGCCCCAGCATTTT CASSYGRDQPQHF
TRBJ2-7 TRBV19 NA TRBD1 TGTGCCAGTAGTGGTTCACAGGGGCGGGAGCAGTACTTC CASSGSQGREQYF
TRBJ2-3 TRBV5-1 NA NA TGCGCCAGCAGCTTGTCGGAGGCAACAGATACGCAGTATTTT CASSLSEATDTQYF
TRBJ1-1 TRBV9 NA NA TGTGCCAGCAGCGGTGAAGCCCGTGAAGCTTTCTTT CASSGEAREAFF
TRBJ2-3 TRBV6-6 NA TRBD2 TGTGCCGGCAAAAGGGACTACGGGACAGATACGCAGTATTTT CAGKRDYGTDTQYF
TRBJ1-2 TRBV27 NA NA TGTGCCAGCAGTTTAATGGGAGGGATAGATGGCTACACCTTC CASSLMGGIDGYTF
TRBJ1-5 TRBV6-6 NA TRBD1 TGTGCCAGCAGCCAAGCAGGGGGGAGGCAGCCCCAGCATTTT CASSQAGGRQPQHF
TRBJ2-2 TRBV30 NA NA TGTGCCTGGAGTGCCCTAAGGAGGGGCGGGAACACCGGGGAGCTGTTTTTT CAWSALRRGGNTGELFF
TRBJ2-7 TRBV2 few TRBD1 TGTGCCAGCAAGAGTGAAGGGACAGGGGGGTACGAGCAGTACTTC CASKSEGTGGYEQYF
TRBJ2-3 TRBV2 NA NA TGTGCCAGCAGTGAAGAAGCTACGGATACGCAGTATTTT CASSEEATDTQYF
TRBJ1-5 TRBV6-1 NA NA TGTGCCAGCAGTGGCCGGGAGTTGGGCAATCAGCCCCAGCATTTT CASSGRELGNQPQHF
TRBJ1-1 TRBV4-1 NA NA TGCGCCAGCAGCCTCTCTGTGGGAGGGAACACTGAAGCTTTCTTT CASSLSVGGNTEAFF
TRBJ1-3 TRBV6-1 NA NA TGTGCCAGCAGTGAAGAGTGGTACCGGAGCTCTGGAAACACCATATATTTT CASSEEWYRSSGNTIYF
TRBJ2-3 TRBV5-4 NA NA TGTGCCAGCAGCTTTCCCGCGGGAAGCACAGATACGCAGTATTTT CASSFPAGSTDTQYF
TRBJ1-1 TRBV6-5 NA NA TGTGCCAGCAGTTACGGGGCGGGGCCTACTGAAGCTTTCTTT CASSYGAGPTEAFF
TRBJ2-2 TRBV6-5 NA TRBD2 TGTGCCAGCAGTTACTCGCTCGGCGGGGGGGAGGGGGAGCTGTTTTTT CASSYSLGGGEGELFF
TRBJ1-2 TRBV29-1 NA NA TGCAGCGTTGTTGGAACGGAACAGAACTATGGCTACACCTTC CSVVGTEQNYGYTF
TRBJ1-1 TRBV11-2 few NA TGTGCCAGCAGCTTTACAGGGCGGGCTTTCTTT CASSFTGRAFF
TRBJ2-5 TRBV30 NA NA TGTGCCTGGAGTGGACAGTGGCAAGAGACCCAGTACTTC CAWSGQWQETQYF
TRBJ2-1 TRBV7-9 NA TRBD1 TGTGCCAGCAGCTTAGAGGGGGCGTACAATGAGCAGTTCTTC CASSLEGAYNEQFF
TRBJ2-3 TRBV5-6 few TRBD2 TGTGCCAGCAGCTTACGGCGGGGGGTCCTGCCCCCTGTGCAGTATTTT CASSLRRGVLPPVQYF
TRBJ2-7 TRBV5-8 NA TRBD1 TGTGCCAGCAGGACGACAGGGAGAAGCTACGAGCAGTACTTC CASRTTGRSYEQYF
TRBJ1-1 TRBV2 NA NA TGTGCCAGCAGGGGGCTCCCCTCCGCCACTGAAGCTTTCTTT CASRGLPSATEAFF
TRBJ1-4 TRBV5-1 NA NA TGCGCCAGCAGCTTTGCCGGGAGCGAAAAACTGTTTTTT CASSFAGSEKLFF
TRBJ1-4 TRBV18 NA NA TGTGCCAGCTCTCCCACCCGGATGGACGCGGGCCAACTGTTTTTT CASSPTRMDAGQLFF
TRBJ1-2 TRBV9 few NA TGTGCCAGCAGCGTAGAGGAGTTTCCGAAGTACTATGGCTACACCTTC CASSVEEFPKYYGYTF
TRBJ2-2 TRBV15 NA TRBD1 TGTGCCACCAGCAGAGATAGGGGGCCCACCGGGGAGCTGTTTTTT CATSRDRGPTGELFF
TRBJ1-4 TRBV20-1 NA NA TGCAGTGCTAGCTGGCAAGAAAAACTGTTTTTT CSASWQEKLFF
TRBJ2-1 TRBV9 once TRBD2 TGTGCCAGCAGCCGTAGCGGGGAGGGCTCTTACAATGAGCAGTTCTTC CASSRSGEGSYNEQFF
TRBJ2-1 TRBV14 NA NA TGTGCCAGCAGCCAACAGGGGAGCTCCTACAATGAGCAGTTCTTC CASSQQGSSYNEQFF
TRBJ1-3 TRBV14 NA NA TGTGCCAGCAGCCTCACGGTGGTCTCTGGAAACACCATATATTTT CASSLTVVSGNTIYF
TRBJ2-3 TRBV5-8 NA TRBD2 TGTGCCAGCAGCTTGGGTCTAGCGGCTAGCACAGATACGCAGTATTTT CASSLGLAASTDTQYF
TRBJ2-3 TRBV13 NA TRBD2 TGTGCCAGCAGCTTCAGCGGGGGGGCCGGTACGCAGTATTTT CASSFSGGAGTQYF
TRBJ1-5 TRBV7-9 few NA TGTTCCAGCAGCTCCAGGGCCTCGCCCCAGCATTTT CSSSSRASPQHF
TRBJ1-1 TRBV15 NA NA TGTGCCACCAGCAGAGCGATTGGGGAGGGGCGTTTCTTT CATSRAIGEGRFF
TRBJ1-6 TRBV2 NA NA TGTGCCAGCAAGGAGGGAGTTTCACCCCTCCACTTT CASKEGVSPLHF